The present T cell receptor beta chain was sequenced within a study of graft-versus-host responses after intestinal transplantation. Across the whole study: Isolated intestinal, liver-intestinal, or multivisceral transplants were what recipients had. Study-wide points: Across patients carrying graft-donor T cell macrochimerism, allografts held high graft-versus-host to host-versus-graft clonal ratios.

Responders (approximately 200,000, CFSE-labeled) met approximately 200,000 stimulators that were irradiated and violet-dye-labeled. The V gene's germline CDR1 is MGHRA and CDR2 YSYEKL. The CDR3 runs to 15 residues. The ends lost 0 bases at V and 3 bases at J; junction bases unmatched: 5. The method was immunoSEQ multiplex PCR; TCRdb's version includes in-frame clones alone and lacks a portion of them. This sample carries around 13,000 clones, 30% of them seen once, and the ten largest clones take approximately 2.9%. The chain joins TRBV4-1 to TRBJ2-7; 7 nucleotides match TRBD1. The source was alloreactive CD8+ T cells from a mixed lymphocyte reaction culture, collected before intestinal transplant. Subset indicated: CFSE-low proliferating T cells sorted from approximately 6-day pre-transplant mixed lymphocyte reaction (GvH or HvG direction). The receptor comes from a human patient who received an intestinal transplant. The CDR3 DNA sequence: TGCGCCAGCAGCCAAGATCAAAGGGGGCACTACGAGCAGTACTTC. It is translated as CASSQDQRGHYEQYF.